The clone carrying this TCR beta chain came up many times. Original handling: Between about 23,224 and 750,000 TCRs appeared in each sample, and the median stood at roughly 100,000. A single record per CDR3 protein comes from TCRdb applying MiXCR to the RACE reads. The V and J calls were determined by TCRdb, not by the authors. The sample has about 250,000 distinct CDR3 sequences, almost 8% seen once; the top ten hold 1.2%. These data originate in a study of human T cells and chemical hapten exposure. For the study at large: Patches with 0.01% DPC went on the upper back, and the tests were read at 6 days.

The CDR3 is 16 amino acids. CDR1 and CDR2 from the germline V gene are SGDLS and YYNGEE. Trimming took off 0 bases at V and 2 bases at J, with 12 bases between the two ends. Stated time point: pre-sensitization, week 0. Treatment indicated: therapeutic diphenylcyclopropenone sensitization with weekly scalp DPC. Each patch test followed a blood draw. The receptor's source is a man in his late teens or twenties with alopecia areata. Some clones in this sample may be carry-over from other donors' samples. Specimen: whole blood, collected in connection with sensitization to the hapten diphenylcyclopropenone (DPC). V is TRBV9 and J is TRBJ2-1, with TRBD2 as a possible D gene (6 bases). CDR3: CASSVGGGATYNEQFF. Here the CDR3 DNA reads TGTGCCAGCAGCGTAGGCGGCGGGGCCACCTACAATGAGCAGTTCTTC.